These 22 T cell receptor beta chains were all obtained from the same sample, sequenced in a study of CD8+ T cells in alopecia areata. Following RNA extraction, reverse transcription yielded cDNA that acted as the sequencing template. Sequencing used immunoSEQ multiplex PCR; TCRdb keeps in-frame clones, though not all of them. The sample carries about 92,000 clones, about 44% recorded once. The treatment: oral pan-JAK inhibitor, 5-10 mg twice daily. Source: CD8+ T cells sorted from blood, taken at week 24, from a patient treated with tofacitinib. These receptors were taken from a human donor with alopecia areata.

The rearrangement links TRBV19 to TRBJ2-1, with 8 bases lining up with TRBD1. CDR3 length: 15 amino acids. CDR1 LNHDA and CDR2 SQIVND come from the germline V gene (reference sequence). With 4 bases clipped from V and 5 bases from J, the junction kept 7 bases outside the gene matches. The CDR3 region is CASSRSDRVDNEQFF. The CDR3 region has the DNA TGTGCCAGTAGTAGGTCGGACAGGGTGGACAATGAGCAGTTCTTC.

The sample holds a few counts of this clone. The rearrangement joins TRBV29-1 to TRBJ2-1, with D unclear. From germline, CDR1 is SQVTM and CDR2 ANQGSEA. The CDR3 consists of 14 residues. The V gene lost 1 base and the J gene lost 5 bases, with 12 bases spanning the gap. The CDR3: CSVEGVQANNEQFF. The CDR3 bases are TGCAGCGTTGAAGGAGTTCAGGCCAACAATGAGCAGTTCTTC.

The V and J genes are TRBV7-7 and TRBJ2-5; D possibly uses TRBD1 or TRBD2 (5 bases each). CDR1 is SSHAT and CDR2 is FNYEAQ in the germline V gene (reference sequence). The CDR3 contains 15 residues. Between the trimmed V and J ends, which lost 5 bases and 0 bases, there was a span of 13 bases. CDR3 region: CASSKEGNNQETQYF. CDR3 nucleotides: TGTGCCAGCAGCAAAGAGGGGAATAACCAAGAGACCCAGTACTTC.

The J gene is TRBJ2-7, the V gene TRBV28; 7 positions agree with TRBD2. The germline CDR1 and CDR2 sequences are MDHEN and SYDVKM. J lost 3 bases, V lost 6 bases, and 8 bases had no gene match. The CDR3 loop spans 14 amino acids. The CDR3 DNA reads as TGTGCCAGCAGCTCCGGGACTACCTACTACGAGCAGTACTTC. It translates to CASSSGTTYYEQYF.

The rearrangement links TRBV6-5 to TRBJ2-2, with D maybe TRBD2 (5 bases). Deletions cut 0 bases from V and 0 bases from J, with 8 bases between. Germline V CDR1 and CDR2: MNHEY, SVGAGI. This CDR3 has 16 amino acids. This CDR3 reads CASSYSAGTNTGELFF. In DNA form, the CDR3 reads TGTGCCAGCAGTTACTCGGCGGGTACGAACACCGGGGAGCTGTTTTTT.

This clone was detected a few times. The chain recombines TRBV27 with TRBJ2-7, with 7 bases lining up with TRBD2. CDR1 and CDR2 from the germline V gene are MNHEY and SMNVEV (reference sequence). CDR3 length equals 17 residues. V was clipped by 2 bases and J by 2 bases; unmatched bases: 12. The CDR3 here is CASSLREDGGSAYEQYF. The CDR3, as DNA: TGTGCCAGCAGTTTACGCGAGGATGGCGGGAGCGCCTACGAGCAGTACTTC.

The chain employs TRBV9 and TRBJ2-7; weak D call: TRBD2 (5 bases). Deletions cut 2 bases from V and 2 bases from J, with 14 bases between. CDR3 length equals 15 residues. Germline values: CDR1 SGDLS, CDR2 YYNGEE. CDR3 nucleotides: TGTGCCAGCAGCGTGGGAGATAGCAGCCCCTACGAGCAGTACTTC. Translated: CASSVGDSSPYEQYF.

The chain carries TRBV15 and TRBJ2-7; 9 bases are shared with TRBD2. The CDR3 runs 17 residues. CDR1 is LNHNV, CDR2 YYDKDF, per germline (reference sequence). V shed 4 bases and J 2 bases; nucleotides not matched to a gene: 12. The CDR3 sequence: CATSNFLARTSAYEQYF. The CDR3 region has the DNA TGTGCCACCAGCAACTTTCTCGCCCGGACTAGCGCCTACGAGCAGTACTTC. Drawing the rest from reference TRBV15 and TRBJ2-7, the complete variable domain is DAMVIQNPRYQVTQFGKPVTLSCSQTLNHNVMYWYQQKSSQAPKLLFHYYDKDFNNEADTPDNFQSRRPNTSFCFLDIRSPGLGDTAMYLCATSNFLARTSAYEQYFGPGTRLTVT.

In its sample, this clone was seen a few times. The V and J genes are TRBV27 and TRBJ2-7; 7 nucleotides agree with TRBD2. This CDR3 region has 13 residues. Germline values: CDR1 MNHEY, CDR2 SMNVEV (reference sequence). V lost 8 bases, J lost 4 bases, and 8 bases stayed unmatched. CDR3 sequence reads: CASGGAAGYEQYF. In DNA form, the CDR3 reads TGTGCCAGCGGGGGAGCAGCGGGGTACGAGCAGTACTTC.

Only a few counts were recorded for this clone. V is TRBV19 and J is TRBJ2-7, with 8 nucleotides matching TRBD1. The CDR3 has 14 residues. The germline V gene encodes CDR1 LNHDA and CDR2 SQIVND (reference sequence). Germline trimming cut 7 bases from V and 2 bases from J; bases unmatched to any gene: 7. CDR3 protein: CASTPGGQAYEQYF. In DNA, the CDR3 is TGTGCCAGTACCCCCGGGGGACAGGCCTACGAGCAGTACTTC.

V is TRBV9 and J is TRBJ1-4; possibly TRBD1 for D (6 bases). Germline CDR1 reads SGDLS; CDR2 reads YYNGEE. Trimming cost V 3 bases and J 3 bases, with 9 bases left between them. This CDR3 is built from 14 residues. This CDR3 reads CASSGPGANEKLFF. CDR3 sequence (DNA): TGTGCCAGCAGCGGCCCAGGGGCTAATGAAAAACTGTTTTTT.

This clone turned up a few times. Germline and junction disagree at one end, which may indicate a read error. The chain recombines TRBV6-4 with TRBJ2-5, with D maybe TRBD2 (6 bases). The V gene's germline CDR1 is MRHNA and CDR2 SNTAGT. The CDR3 consists of 15 residues. Here the CDR3 DNA reads TGTGCCAGCAGTTACTCGACTAGTTGGCAAGAGACCCAGTACTTC. Amino acid sequence: CASSYSTSWQETQYF.

This chain uses TRBV29-1 with TRBJ2-1, with 7 positions matching TRBD2. The germline V gene has CDR1 SQVTM and CDR2 ANQGSEA. The CDR3 is 12 amino acids. The trim removed 7 bases at V and 8 bases at J, leaving 8 bases unmatched. CDR3 DNA: TGCAGCGCTATGACTAGCATCGATGAGCAGTTCTTC. Residues: CSAMTSIDEQFF.

This clone showed up many times. The chain links TRBV6-1 to TRBJ2-1, with a weak D call TRBD1 (5 bases). CDR3 length: 14 residues. Germline CDR1 and CDR2: MNHNS and SASEGT. Trimming stripped 6 bases from V and 5 bases from J, with 14 bases between. The CDR3 DNA reads TGTGCCAGCAGGCCAGTGGGGCGGAACAATGAGCAGTTCTTC. Its protein is CASRPVGRNNEQFF.

This clone was found a few times. The rearrangement uses TRBV4-1 and TRBJ1-1; D unresolved. V was trimmed by 0 bases and J by 4 bases, leaving 12 bases between them. Germline assignment: CDR1 MGHRA and CDR2 YSYEKL. This CDR3 contains 15 residues. The CDR3 bases are TGCGCCAGCAGCCAAGATCTGGGAGATGGCACTGAAGCTTTCTTT. Protein sequence: CASSQDLGDGTEAFF.

The CDR3 here is CASSNRARTGELFF. CDR3 nucleotides: TGTGCCAGCAGCAACCGGGCCCGGACCGGGGAGCTGTTTTTT. The V and J genes are TRBV7-9 and TRBJ2-2; D is uncertain. CDR3 size: 14 residues. The germline V gene has CDR1 SEHNR and CDR2 FQNEAQ (reference sequence). V was pared by 5 bases and J by 5 bases, with 12 bases between.

This chain connects TRBV29-1 to TRBJ2-3; D is ambiguous. The CDR3 consists of 13 residues. The germline gives CDR1 SQVTM, CDR2 ANQGSEA. V dropped 5 bases and J dropped 1 base, with 10 bases sitting between them. CDR3 residues: CSVPGQRTDTQYF. In DNA form, the CDR3 reads TGCAGCGTTCCTGGGCAACGCACAGATACGCAGTATTTT.

This chain links TRBV30 with TRBJ1-1; no definite D call. CDR3 length: 15 residues. V was clipped by 0 bases and J by 1 base, with 12 bases between them. Germline CDR1 reads GTSNPN; CDR2 reads SVGIG (reference sequence). The CDR3 coding sequence is TGTGCCTGGAGTGTATTAAAGGGCTGGAACACTGAAGCTTTCTTT. Translating it yields CAWSVLKGWNTEAFF.

The V and J genes are TRBV9 and TRBJ2-6; D not certain. CDR1 and CDR2 from the germline V gene are SGDLS and YYNGEE. CDR3 length: 18 amino acids. V was trimmed by 4 bases and J by 1 base, leaving 18 bases between them. CDR3 coding DNA: TGTGCCAGCAGCCCCACACCACCCACGGTATCTGGGGCCAACGTCCTGACTTTC. Protein product: CASSPTPPTVSGANVLTF. The full variable domain, completed using reference TRBV9 and TRBJ2-6, is DSGVTQTPKHLITATGQRVTLRCSPRSGDLSVYWYQQSLDQGLQFLIQYYNGEERAKGNILERFSAQQFPDLHSELNLSSLELGDSALYFCASSPTPPTVSGANVLTFGAGSRLTVL.

This clone turned up a few times. The chain uses TRBV7-9 and TRBJ2-7; D gene uncertain. V lost 2 bases, J lost 3 bases, and 5 bases lay in between. Germline lookup yields CDR1 SEHNR and CDR2 FQNEAQ (reference sequence). The CDR3 extends over 12 amino acids. As DNA, the CDR3 is TGTGCCAGCAGCTTATACCTCTACGAGCAGTACTTC. This codes for CASSLYLYEQYF.

V gene TRBV6-5 combines with J gene TRBJ2-7, with D possibly matching TRBD1 (6 bases). Germline loops: CDR1 MNHEY, CDR2 SVGAGI. V lost 3 bases, J lost 2 bases, and 11 bases lay in between. The length of the CDR3 is 14 residues. The CDR3 is CASSYGGATYEQYF. The CDR3 DNA reads as TGTGCCAGCAGTTATGGGGGCGCAACCTACGAGCAGTACTTC.

The table lists this clone with a few counts. The chain recombines TRBV7-3 with TRBJ2-7, with D possibly TRBD2 on 6 matching bases. Trimming took off 2 bases at V and 5 bases at J, with 19 bases between the two ends. Germline-derived CDR1 and CDR2 are SGHTA and FQGTGA. The CDR3 loop spans 16 amino acids. CDR3 sequence: CASSLWGGDKLDEQYF. CDR3 sequence (DNA): TGTGCCAGCAGCTTATGGGGAGGAGACAAGCTTGACGAGCAGTACTTC.